This TCR beta chain is drawn from a study of CD4 T cells in relation to SARS-CoV-2 and coronaviruses. Turning to the study itself: Crossreactive spike epitopes shared across donors were mapped to their HLA restriction. Study-wide points: Crossreactive clones expanded significantly less to SARS-CoV-2 than monoreactive clones. This crossreactivity analysis covered spike protein alone, no other viral proteins.

TCRdb's copy holds only in-frame clones and misses some; the assay was immunoSEQ multiplex PCR. The top ten clones hold under 0.3% of a sample with about 68,000 clones, 90% to 95% of them seen once. Unexposed donor CD4+ T cells date from about 2011-2019, before the COVID-19 pandemic. The CDR3 is 12 amino acids. CDR1 is SGHTA and CDR2 is FQGNSA in the germline V gene. The V gene lost 1 base and the J gene lost 5 bases, with 4 bases spanning the gap. As to this clone: What it binds is not known.

Source material: naive CD4+ T cells from PBMCs. Specified subset: naive CD4+ T cells isolated by negative enrichment. This chain connects TRBV7-2 to TRBJ2-3; no clear D. This clonotype originated in a human donor in good health. The CDR3 loop reads CASSLEVDTQYF. The CDR3 DNA reads as TGTGCCAGCAGCTTAGAGGTAGATACGCAGTATTTT.